A selection of T cell receptor beta chains follows, all from one sample in a study of T cells in Graves' hyperthyroidism and ophthalmopathy. MiXCR, applied by TCRdb to the multiplex PCR reads, yields one record per CDR3 protein. This repertoire shows about 420,000 distinct CDR3 sequences, approximately 13% found once; its top ten account for 5.3%. The specimen was blood. Source of these receptors: a woman younger than 35 with Graves' hyperthyroidism. CDR3s include the opening cysteine and the closing phenylalanine or tryptophan. The order of the fields is D gene, V gene, clone size, J gene, CDR3 DNA, CDR3 protein. D genes are given only for firm matches. Clone size is not always given. Where it is, it says once, few, many or a class for expanded clones.

d_gene: NA
v_gene: TRBV19
abundance: many
j_gene: TRBJ1-5
CDR3nt: TGTGCCAGCTGCAGCAGGGCTGGCAATCAGCCCCAGCATTTT
CDR3aa: CASCSRAGNQPQHF

d_gene: NA
v_gene: TRBV9
abundance: many
j_gene: TRBJ2-2
CDR3nt: TGTGCCAGCAGCGGAGACACCGGGGAGCTGTTTTTT
CDR3aa: CASSGDTGELFF

d_gene: TRBD2
v_gene: TRBV6-5
abundance: few
j_gene: TRBJ2-7
CDR3nt: TGTGCCAGCAGTTACTCTCCAGCGGGAGGGCCCGGCGAGCAGTACTTC
CDR3aa: CASSYSPAGGPGEQYF

d_gene: NA
v_gene: TRBV29-1
abundance: few
j_gene: TRBJ2-3
CDR3nt: TGCAGCGTAAAGGGTCGGGCCACAGATACGCAGTATTTT
CDR3aa: CSVKGRATDTQYF

d_gene: TRBD1
v_gene: TRBV24-1
abundance: many
j_gene: TRBJ2-1
CDR3nt: TGTGCCACCAGTGATTTCGGGCAGGGGGCGGGCAATGAGCAGTTCTTC
CDR3aa: CATSDFGQGAGNEQFF

d_gene: NA
v_gene: TRBV15
abundance: few
j_gene: TRBJ2-5
CDR3nt: TGTGCCACCAGCAGAGATATCCTCGGCAGTAAAGAGACCCAGTACTTC
CDR3aa: CATSRDILGSKETQYF

d_gene: NA
v_gene: TRBV5-1
abundance: many
j_gene: TRBJ1-1
CDR3nt: TGCGCCAGCAGCTTGTCGGGGCAGAACACTGAAGCTTTCTTT
CDR3aa: CASSLSGQNTEAFF

d_gene: NA
v_gene: TRBV13
abundance: many
j_gene: TRBJ2-3
CDR3nt: TGTGCCAGCAGAAAAAGCACAGATACGCAGTATTTT
CDR3aa: CASRKSTDTQYF

d_gene: NA
v_gene: TRBV5-1
abundance: NA
j_gene: TRBJ2-1
CDR3nt: TGCGCCAGCAGCTACCCCCAAAGGGTTGATGAGCAGTTCTTC
CDR3aa: CASSYPQRVDEQFF

d_gene: NA
v_gene: TRBV9
abundance: many
j_gene: TRBJ1-1
CDR3nt: TGTGCCAGCAGCGGAGCCCAGGGCTTGGACACTGAAGCTTTCTTT
CDR3aa: CASSGAQGLDTEAFF

d_gene: NA
v_gene: TRBV28
abundance: many
j_gene: TRBJ2-7
CDR3nt: TGTGCCAGCAGTCCCCGCCCAGGTTTTTACGAGCAGTACTTC
CDR3aa: CASSPRPGFYEQYF

d_gene: NA
v_gene: TRBV12-3/TRBV12-4
abundance: many
j_gene: TRBJ1-3
CDR3nt: TGTGCCAGCAGTTTAGCGTTGTCGGGTACCTCTGGAAACACCATATATTTT
CDR3aa: CASSLALSGTSGNTIYF

d_gene: TRBD2
v_gene: TRBV30
abundance: NA
j_gene: TRBJ2-1
CDR3nt: TGTGCCTGGAGAGACCTAGCGGGAGAGTACAATGAGCAGTTCTTC
CDR3aa: CAWRDLAGEYNEQFF

d_gene: TRBD2
v_gene: TRBV29-1
abundance: NA
j_gene: TRBJ2-2
CDR3nt: TGCAGCGTAGGGCGCAGCGGGGCCGTATCTACCGGGGAGCTGTTTTTT
CDR3aa: CSVGRSGAVSTGELFF

d_gene: NA
v_gene: TRBV5-8
abundance: few
j_gene: TRBJ2-1
CDR3nt: TGTGCCAGCAGCGCGCCACCTTTATACAATGAGCAGTTCTTC
CDR3aa: CASSAPPLYNEQFF

d_gene: NA
v_gene: TRBV6-1
abundance: many
j_gene: TRBJ2-1
CDR3nt: TGTGCCAGCAGTGAAGCCATGAGATGGCTTAAGAATGAGCAGTTCTTC
CDR3aa: CASSEAMRWLKNEQFF

d_gene: TRBD2
v_gene: TRBV2
abundance: many
j_gene: TRBJ2-7
CDR3nt: TGTGCCAGCAGGGGGACTAGCGGGAGTTCCTACGAGCAGTACTTC
CDR3aa: CASRGTSGSSYEQYF

d_gene: TRBD1
v_gene: TRBV24-1
abundance: few
j_gene: TRBJ2-5
CDR3nt: TGTGCCACCAGTGATTCGAAGAGGGACAGGGCGAAGACCCAGTACTTC
CDR3aa: CATSDSKRDRAKTQYF

d_gene: NA
v_gene: TRBV30
abundance: few
j_gene: TRBJ2-1
CDR3nt: TGTGCCTGGAGTCGGGACCAAAGCTCCTACAATGAGCAGTTCTTC
CDR3aa: CAWSRDQSSYNEQFF

d_gene: TRBD1
v_gene: TRBV6-1
abundance: many
j_gene: TRBJ2-2
CDR3nt: TGTGCCTGCTACCGGGACAGGGTAGCCGGGGAGCTGTTTTTT
CDR3aa: CACYRDRVAGELFF

d_gene: NA
v_gene: TRBV6-2/TRBV6-3
abundance: many
j_gene: TRBJ2-1
CDR3nt: TGTGCCAGCAGTTACTCTAGGAATTACAATGAGCAGTTCTTC
CDR3aa: CASSYSRNYNEQFF

d_gene: TRBD1
v_gene: TRBV27
abundance: few
j_gene: TRBJ1-2
CDR3nt: TGTGCCAGCAGCCCGGAGACCGGGACAGGGGTTACCTATGGCTACACCTTC
CDR3aa: CASSPETGTGVTYGYTF

d_gene: NA
v_gene: TRBV2
abundance: medium-sized
j_gene: TRBJ2-3
CDR3nt: TGTGCCAGCAGTGTTGGCGCAAGCACAGATACGCAGTATTTT
CDR3aa: CASSVGASTDTQYF

d_gene: TRBD2
v_gene: TRBV6-1
abundance: few
j_gene: TRBJ2-5
CDR3nt: TGTGCCAGCAGTCCGCGACTAGCGGGCCTCCGAGAGACCCAGTACTTC
CDR3aa: CASSPRLAGLRETQYF

d_gene: TRBD1
v_gene: TRBV19
abundance: NA
j_gene: TRBJ2-3
CDR3nt: TGTGCCAGTAGTAAGGGGGCGAGCACAGATACGCGGTATTTT
CDR3aa: CASSKGASTDTRYF

d_gene: TRBD2
v_gene: TRBV2
abundance: many
j_gene: TRBJ2-3
CDR3nt: TGTGCCTTCCTTCCGGGAGCGGGGCGCACAGATACGCAGTATTTT
CDR3aa: CAFLPGAGRTDTQYF

d_gene: TRBD1
v_gene: TRBV27
abundance: many
j_gene: TRBJ2-7
CDR3nt: TGTGCCAGCAGTGCAGACAGGGCAGCCAACGAGCAGTACTTC
CDR3aa: CASSADRAANEQYF

d_gene: NA
v_gene: TRBV10-3
abundance: NA
j_gene: TRBJ1-1
CDR3nt: TGTGCCGCCAGGGGTATTGGTGAAGCTTTCTTT
CDR3aa: CAARGIGEAFF

d_gene: NA
v_gene: TRBV9
abundance: many
j_gene: TRBJ1-3
CDR3nt: TGTGCCAGCAGCGGAGTTTTCGGAAACACCATATATTTT
CDR3aa: CASSGVFGNTIYF

d_gene: NA
v_gene: TRBV29-1
abundance: NA
j_gene: TRBJ1-1
CDR3nt: TGCAGCGTTGTGTTACGTAGGGTTGCGAACACTGAAGCTTTCTTT
CDR3aa: CSVVLRRVANTEAFF

d_gene: NA
v_gene: TRBV18
abundance: many
j_gene: TRBJ2-1
CDR3nt: TGTGCCAGCTCAGATCAGCGGGACAATGAGCAGTTCTTC
CDR3aa: CASSDQRDNEQFF

d_gene: NA
v_gene: TRBV28
abundance: many
j_gene: TRBJ2-7
CDR3nt: TGTGCCAGCAGTTTGGGGGTGGGAACCCTCGAGCAGTACTTC
CDR3aa: CASSLGVGTLEQYF

d_gene: NA
v_gene: TRBV12-3/TRBV12-4
abundance: many
j_gene: TRBJ2-1
CDR3nt: TGTGCCAGCTCCGGAACTAGGTTCCACAATGAGCAGTTCTTC
CDR3aa: CASSGTRFHNEQFF

d_gene: NA
v_gene: TRBV20-1
abundance: many
j_gene: TRBJ2-1
CDR3nt: TGCAGTGCTACTAGGACTAACCATGAGCAGTTCTTC
CDR3aa: CSATRTNHEQFF

d_gene: NA
v_gene: TRBV6-2/TRBV6-3
abundance: many
j_gene: TRBJ2-2
CDR3nt: TGTGCCAGCAGACGCCCCGGGACACAAAACACCGGGGAGCTGTTTTTT
CDR3aa: CASRRPGTQNTGELFF

d_gene: NA
v_gene: TRBV11-2
abundance: NA
j_gene: TRBJ2-2
CDR3nt: TGTGCCAGCAGCCCAAGCGGTGGGGGAGTCCCAATCGGCACCGGGGAGCTGTTTTTT
CDR3aa: CASSPSGGGVPIGTGELFF

d_gene: TRBD1
v_gene: TRBV28
abundance: NA
j_gene: TRBJ2-3
CDR3nt: TGTGCCAGCAGCACAGGGGCAGAAAGCACAGATACGCAGTATTTT
CDR3aa: CASSTGAESTDTQYF

d_gene: NA
v_gene: TRBV30
abundance: many
j_gene: TRBJ1-2
CDR3nt: TGTGCCTGGAGTTCTGGATCCTATGGCTACACCTTC
CDR3aa: CAWSSGSYGYTF

d_gene: NA
v_gene: TRBV12-3/TRBV12-4
abundance: many
j_gene: TRBJ1-4
CDR3nt: TGTGCCAGCAGTTTGAGGACGGGTAATGAAAAACTGTTTTTT
CDR3aa: CASSLRTGNEKLFF

d_gene: TRBD2
v_gene: TRBV29-1
abundance: NA
j_gene: TRBJ2-1
CDR3nt: TGCAGCGCTACGGGACTAGCGGGATGGCACGATGAGCAGTTCTTC
CDR3aa: CSATGLAGWHDEQFF

d_gene: NA
v_gene: TRBV29-1
abundance: few
j_gene: TRBJ2-5
CDR3nt: TGCAGCGTGACCAGGACTGACCAAGAGACCCAGTACTTC
CDR3aa: CSVTRTDQETQYF

d_gene: NA
v_gene: TRBV2
abundance: many
j_gene: TRBJ1-4
CDR3nt: TGTGCCAGCAGTGTGGCCGATGAAAAACTGTTTTTT
CDR3aa: CASSVADEKLFF

d_gene: NA
v_gene: TRBV12-3/TRBV12-4
abundance: many
j_gene: TRBJ1-2
CDR3nt: TGTGCCAGCAGTCCCGTCCGGAAAAACTATGGCTACACCTTC
CDR3aa: CASSPVRKNYGYTF

d_gene: TRBD2
v_gene: TRBV19
abundance: few
j_gene: TRBJ2-3
CDR3nt: TGTGCCAGTAGTCCCGGGACTAGCGTTAGGACAGATACGCAGTATTTT
CDR3aa: CASSPGTSVRTDTQYF

d_gene: TRBD2
v_gene: TRBV12-3/TRBV12-4
abundance: many
j_gene: TRBJ2-2
CDR3nt: TGTGCCAGCAGTCGCCAGCGGGGATACACCGGGGAGCTGTTTTTT
CDR3aa: CASSRQRGYTGELFF

d_gene: NA
v_gene: TRBV19
abundance: few
j_gene: TRBJ2-7
CDR3nt: TGTGCCAGTAGAGGCAGGGGCACCTCTTCCTACGAGCAGTACTTC
CDR3aa: CASRGRGTSSYEQYF

d_gene: TRBD2
v_gene: TRBV7-2
abundance: few
j_gene: TRBJ2-7
CDR3nt: TGTGCCAGCAGCTTAGTGGCTAGCGGGATCCACGAGCAGTACTTC
CDR3aa: CASSLVASGIHEQYF

d_gene: TRBD2
v_gene: TRBV5-4
abundance: few
j_gene: TRBJ2-1
CDR3nt: TGTGCCAGCAGCAGGACTAGCGGGGTAACCTACAATGAGCAGTTCTTC
CDR3aa: CASSRTSGVTYNEQFF

d_gene: NA
v_gene: TRBV12-3/TRBV12-4
abundance: many
j_gene: TRBJ1-2
CDR3nt: TGTGCCAGCAGCTTGGGGGGGCTCGGCTATGGCTACACCTTC
CDR3aa: CASSLGGLGYGYTF

d_gene: NA
v_gene: TRBV7-2
abundance: many
j_gene: TRBJ2-3
CDR3nt: TGTGCCAGCAGCCCCGGATCAGATACGCAGTATTTT
CDR3aa: CASSPGSDTQYF

d_gene: NA
v_gene: TRBV6-2/TRBV6-3
abundance: few
j_gene: TRBJ2-3
CDR3nt: TGTGCCAGCAGTTACGGGCGCGGGAGCACAGATACGCAGTATTTT
CDR3aa: CASSYGRGSTDTQYF